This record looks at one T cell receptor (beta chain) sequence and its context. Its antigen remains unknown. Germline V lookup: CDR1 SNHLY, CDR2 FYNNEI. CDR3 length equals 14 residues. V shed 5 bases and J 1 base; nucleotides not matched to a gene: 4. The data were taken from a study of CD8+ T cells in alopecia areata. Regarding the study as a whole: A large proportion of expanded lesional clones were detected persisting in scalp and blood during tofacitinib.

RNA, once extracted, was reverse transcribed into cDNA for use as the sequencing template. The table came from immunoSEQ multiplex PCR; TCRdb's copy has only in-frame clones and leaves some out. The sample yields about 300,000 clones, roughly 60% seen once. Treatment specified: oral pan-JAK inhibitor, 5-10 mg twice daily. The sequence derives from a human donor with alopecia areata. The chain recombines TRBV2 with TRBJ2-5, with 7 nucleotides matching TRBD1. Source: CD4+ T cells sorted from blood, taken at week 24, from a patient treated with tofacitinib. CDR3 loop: CASSWDSRQETQYF. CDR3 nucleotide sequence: TGTGCCAGCAGTTGGGACAGCCGCCAAGAGACCCAGTACTTC.